The present TCR beta chain was sequenced within a study of blood T cell repertoires in COVID-19. For the study at large: In each case, the material was cDNA or gDNA derived from T cells, B-cell-depleted T cells, or PBMCs.

Unmatched junction bases numbered 13, after V lost 4 bases and J lost 7 bases. Germline CDR1 and CDR2: SGHRS and YFSETQ. This CDR3 has 15 residues. Participant ages covered roughly 18 to 89 years across 24 US areas. In the original processing: Cell counts per sample came from amplifying reference gene primers. Repertoires were generated with immunoSEQ multiplex PCR, while TCRdb's copy carries only in-frame clones and drops some. The V and J calls and clone size come from that table; D and trimming were worked out from the DNA. Of about 480,000 clones listed, less than 90% are singletons. Sequenced input: PBMCs or T cells enriched from blood (not recorded which). The genes are TRBV5-1 and TRBJ1-2, with 7 bases lining up with TRBD1. This clonotype originated in a woman aged 60 to 75 who had recovered from COVID-19. CDR3 sequence: CASSDGPWDSGGYTF. The CDR3, as DNA: TGCGCCAGCAGCGATGGCCCCTGGGACAGTGGTGGCTACACCTTC.